The sequence of this T cell receptor beta chain was determined in a study of post-analysis software for immune sequencing data. Study conclusions and caveats: Multiple sclerosis patients showed significantly lower normalized Chao1 diversity than controls did.

Prepared libraries of TCR beta cDNA carried unique molecular identifiers. T cells numbering roughly 1 to 11 million yielded cDNA molecules that totaled roughly 500,000. TCRdb passed the PCR reads through MiXCR, listing each CDR3 protein once. The table has hundreds of thousands of distinct CDR3 sequences, about 60% seen once. As for this clonotype: No antigen is known for it.

The receptor was isolated from a girl aged 2 to 9 with multiple sclerosis. Material: blood.

Here the CDR3 DNA reads TGTGCCAGCAGCCCCGGGACAGGGGGCATGAATTCACCCCTCCACTTT. Encoded protein: CASSPGTGGMNSPLHF. The chain joins TRBV4-2 to TRBJ1-6; 12 nucleotides match TRBD1. The trim removed 4 bases at V and 7 bases at J, leaving 5 bases unmatched. CDR3 size: 16 residues. The V gene's germline CDR1 is LGHNA and CDR2 YNFKEQ.